This entry lists 29 T cell receptor beta chains sequenced from one sample in a study of identical twins. TCRdb itself ran the 5' RACE reads through MiXCR, one entry per CDR3 protein. Of about 530,000 distinct CDR3 sequences in the sample, roughly 15% were seen once. A further study also used this sample, focusing on yellow fever vaccine responses in identical twins.

Specimen: CD4+ T cells sorted from blood. The source of these receptors is a woman aged 18-30 years in good health.

This clonotype was counted many times. The chain joins TRBV20-1 to TRBJ2-1; 12 bases align to TRBD2. Trimming at V came to 6 bases and at J to 0 bases, leaving 21 bases not matched to a gene. Germline CDR1 reads DFQATT; CDR2 reads SNEGSKA (reference sequence). CDR3 length equals 21 residues. CDR3 nucleotides: TGCAGTGCGAAGCGTACGCTGGGGACTAGCGGGTATCCTAGCTCCTACAATGAGCAGTTCTTC. This codes for CSAKRTLGTSGYPSSYNEQFF.

This chain links TRBV3-1 with TRBJ2-4, with D maybe TRBD2 (6 bases). Trimming removed 4 bases from V and 5 bases from J, with 18 bases in between. CDR1 is LGHDT and CDR2 is YNNKEL in the germline V gene (reference sequence). The CDR3 has 16 residues. The CDR3 DNA reads TGTGCCAGCAGCCCCCGGGACTCTTCTGCCCAAAACATTCAGTACTTC. Translation: CASSPRDSSAQNIQYF. Complete variable domain (other parts from reference TRBV3-1 and TRBJ2-4): DTAVSQTPKYLVTQMGNDKSIKCEQNLGHDTMYWYKQDSKKFLKIMFSYNNKELIINETVPNRFSPKSPDKAHLNLHINSLELGDSAVYFCASSPRDSSAQNIQYFGAGTRLSVL.

As DNA, the CDR3 is TGTGCCAGCAGCCTGCGACGGACAGGGGGCGACGAGCAGTACTTC. Translated, it gives CASSLRRTGGDEQYF. The chain is built from TRBV7-3 and TRBJ2-7, with 11 nucleotides matching TRBD1. The CDR3 runs 15 residues. V lost 5 bases to trimming and J lost 5 bases; unmatched junction nucleotides: 8. CDR1 SGHTA and CDR2 FQGTGA come from the germline V gene.

This clonotype has a handful of counts. This chain joins TRBV7-2 and TRBJ2-2; D gene ambiguous. V was trimmed by 6 bases and J by 8 bases, leaving 22 bases between them. The CDR3 is 16 amino acids. Germline V gene data show CDR1 as SGHTA and CDR2 as FQGNSA. This CDR3 reads CASRFSKRLTFGELFF. The CDR3 coding sequence is TGTGCCAGCAGATTTAGCAAGCGACTCACCTTTGGGGAGCTGTTTTTT. Full variable domain (remainder filled in from reference TRBV7-2 and TRBJ2-2): GAGVSQSPSNKVTEKGKDVELRCDPISGHTALYWYRQSLGQGLEFLIYFQGNSAPDKSGLPSDRFSAERTGGSVSTLTIQRTQQEDSAVYLCASRFSKRLTFGELFFGEGSRLTVL.

This clonotype was picked up many times. This chain uses TRBV27 with TRBJ1-2; 7 bases align to TRBD1. CDR3 length: 13 amino acids. The germline V gene has CDR1 MNHEY and CDR2 SMNVEV (reference sequence). V shed 5 bases and J 7 bases; nucleotides not matched to a gene: 7. The CDR3 bases are TGTGCCAGCAGTCCGAGACAGGGCTCTGGCTACACCTTC. Amino acid sequence: CASSPRQGSGYTF.

The V and J genes are TRBV27 and TRBJ2-3; a weak D match, TRBD2 (6 bases). The CDR3 is 15 amino acids. Trimming removed 6 bases at V and 2 bases at J, with 15 bases between. Germline CDR1 is MNHEY and CDR2 is SMNVEV (reference sequence). The CDR3 nucleotides are TGTGCCAGCAGACTAAGGAGGGAATACACAGATACGCAGTATTTT. This translates into CASRLRREYTDTQYF.

V gene TRBV5-1 combines with J gene TRBJ2-1; TRBD1 matches at 8 bases. The ends lost 2 bases at V and 4 bases at J; junction bases unmatched: 11. This CDR3 region has 17 residues. Germline V gene lookup returns CDR1 SGHRS and CDR2 YFSETQ. The CDR3, as DNA: TGCGCCAGCAGCTTTATTAGGCAGGGGGCGGGTTACAATGAGCAGTTCTTC. Amino acids: CASSFIRQGAGYNEQFF.

The chain carries TRBV19 and TRBJ2-2; D is perhaps TRBD1 (6 bases). CDR3 length: 15 residues. Germline loops: CDR1 LNHDA, CDR2 SQIVND (reference sequence). The germline V and J ends were trimmed by 3 bases and 2 bases, with 10 bases remaining between them. The CDR3 region is CASSINRANTGELFF. The CDR3 nucleotides read TGTGCCAGTAGTATTAACAGGGCTAACACCGGGGAGCTGTTTTTT.

The chain recombines TRBV28 with TRBJ2-1, with 12 bases aligning to TRBD2. Germline V gives CDR1 MDHEN, CDR2 SYDVKM. This CDR3 contains 17 residues. With 7 bases clipped from V and 5 bases from J, the junction kept 12 bases outside the gene matches. CDR3 nucleotide sequence: TGTGCCAGCAAAAAACTAGCGGGAGGACGCCAGCACAATGAGCAGTTCTTC. It translates to CASKKLAGGRQHNEQFF.

This clonotype is a singleton in its sample. The rearrangement links TRBV21-1 to TRBJ2-7; TRBD2 is the table's D call and was not checked against the DNA. TRBV21-1 is a documented pseudogene. The CDR3 extends over 16 amino acids. The CDR3 bases are TGTGCCAGCAGCAATTCTGGTAGCGGGAGGAAGTACGAGCAGTACTTC. Its translation is CASSNSGSGRKYEQYF.

This clonotype has only a few counts. The V call is TRBV6-2 or TRBV6-3, the J call TRBJ1-5, with unresolved D. CDR1 and CDR2 (germline): MNHEY, SVGEGT. The CDR3 totals 15 residues. V was trimmed by 0 bases and J by 0 bases, leaving 6 bases between them. CDR3 amino acids: CASSYSPPSNQPQHF. The DNA of the CDR3 is TGTGCCAGCAGTTACTCTCCACCTAGCAATCAGCCCCAGCATTTT.

J is TRBJ1-5 and V is TRBV24-1; 7 nucleotides match TRBD1. Germline-derived CDR1 and CDR2 are KGHDR and SFDVKD. With 5 bases clipped from V and 6 bases from J, the junction kept 3 bases outside the gene matches. The CDR3 covers 13 residues. The CDR3 region is CATSGQGGQPQHF. CDR3 in DNA: TGTGCCACCAGTGGCCAGGGGGGTCAGCCCCAGCATTTT.

This clonotype was found a few times. This rearrangement joins TRBV12-3 or TRBV12-4 to TRBJ2-1; 8 nucleotides line up with TRBD2. This CDR3 region has 14 residues. The V gene end was trimmed by 6 bases and the J gene end by 9 bases; junction bases not matched to a gene: 10. The CDR3 coding sequence is TGTGCCAGCAGCCCCAGCGGGAGCTATGGTGAGCAGTTCTTC. It is translated as CASSPSGSYGEQFF.

This clonotype was seen more than once but under ten times. The chain is built from TRBV4-2 and TRBJ2-1; TRBD2 might be the D (5 bases). The ends were cut back, 4 bases at V and 7 bases at J, with 20 bases in the middle. Germline loops: CDR1 LGHNA, CDR2 YNFKEQ. This CDR3 has 16 amino acids. CDR3 DNA: TGTGCCAGCAGCCCGGAGGTCGGCCTTTCTGGAAATGAGCAGTTCTTC. Translated, it gives CASSPEVGLSGNEQFF.

This clonotype came up a few times. The chain carries TRBV12-3 or TRBV12-4 and TRBJ2-5; TRBD1 agrees at 10 bases. This CDR3 has 15 residues. V gave up 3 bases and J gave up 2 bases; unmatched junction bases: 3. Here the CDR3 DNA reads TGTGCCAGCAGTTTGGGACAGGGGCGTCAAGAGACCCAGTACTTC. As protein: CASSLGQGRQETQYF.

The chain joins TRBV11-2 to TRBJ2-2; the D gene is possibly TRBD2 (5 bases). This CDR3 spans 14 amino acids. CDR1 is SGHAT, CDR2 FQNNGV, per germline. Trimming cost V 5 bases and J 5 bases, with 12 bases left between them. The CDR3 is CASSPMLATGELFF. The CDR3 DNA reads TGTGCCAGCAGCCCTATGCTAGCAACCGGGGAGCTGTTTTTT.

The chain is built from TRBV3-1 and TRBJ1-4, with TRBD1 identical over 7 bases. The V gene's germline CDR1 is LGHDT and CDR2 YNNKEL (reference sequence). With V trimmed by 5 bases and J by 8 bases, 2 bases remained unmatched. The CDR3 consists of 12 residues. Here the CDR3 reads CASSATGEKLFF. The CDR3 DNA sequence: TGTGCCAGCAGCGCGACAGGGGAAAAACTGTTTTTT.

This chain uses TRBV24-1 with TRBJ1-2; the D is unclear. Trimming removed 0 bases at V and 4 bases at J, with 8 bases between. Germline V gives CDR1 KGHDR, CDR2 SFDVKD. The CDR3 is 14 amino acids. The CDR3, as DNA: TGTGCCACCAGTGATTTGCGGGTGTCCTATGGCTACACCTTC. Its protein is CATSDLRVSYGYTF.

This sequence joins TRBV5-6 and TRBJ2-3, with TRBD1 matching over 8 bases. The CDR3 totals 16 residues. CDR1 SGHDT and CDR2 YYEEEE come from the germline V gene. V trimming: 4 bases; J trimming: 1 base; junction bases outside the gene matches: 8. The CDR3 spells CASSRDRRKGTDTQYF. The CDR3 region has the DNA TGTGCCAGCAGCCGGGACAGGCGGAAGGGCACAGATACGCAGTATTTT.

This clonotype was seen a few times. The chain joins TRBV12-3 or TRBV12-4 to TRBJ2-1, with 14 bases fitting TRBD2. This CDR3 has 16 amino acids. V lost 5 bases and J lost 6; bases outside the gene matches: 6. CDR3 DNA: TGTGCCAGCAGTCTTGTCGGGACTAGCGGGAGCAATGAGCAGTTCTTC. Its protein product is CASSLVGTSGSNEQFF.

The V gene is TRBV7-8, the J gene TRBJ2-3, with 10 positions matching TRBD2. The CDR3 is 17 residues long. Germline V lookup: CDR1 SGHVS, CDR2 FQNEAQ. The V gene end was trimmed by 5 bases and the J gene end by 4 bases; junction bases not matched to a gene: 12. CDR3 in amino acids: CASSILTSGKAADTQYF. In nucleotides, the CDR3 is TGTGCCAGCAGCATACTAACTAGCGGGAAGGCGGCAGATACGCAGTATTTT.

The chain has TRBV18 and TRBJ1-6, with 7 bases fitting TRBD1. Germline CDR1 reads KGHSH; CDR2 reads LQKENI. V shed 6 bases and J 6 bases; nucleotides not matched to a gene: 8. This CDR3 is 15 amino acids long. The CDR3 spells CASSPHRGANSPLHF. The CDR3 region has the DNA TGTGCCAGCTCTCCCCACAGGGGTGCTAATTCACCCCTCCACTTT. Full variable domain (rest looked up from reference TRBV18 and TRBJ1-6): NAGVMQNPRHLVRRRGQEARLRCSPMKGHSHVYWYRQLPEEGLKFMVYLQKENIIDESGMPKERFSAEFPKEGPSILRIQQVVRGDSAAYFCASSPHRGANSPLHFGNGTRLTVT.

There are many counts of this clonotype. This chain uses TRBV29-1 with TRBJ2-4; D unresolved. V dropped 4 bases and J dropped 8 bases, with 9 bases sitting between them. Germline lookup yields CDR1 SQVTM and CDR2 ANQGSEA. This CDR3 region has 11 residues. The CDR3 spells CSVGIGDIQYF. The CDR3 DNA reads TGCAGCGTTGGGATTGGGGACATTCAGTACTTC.

For the CDR3, the DNA is TGTGCCAGCATTCCGGGACAGGGCTTCTACAATGAGCAGTTCTTC. As protein: CASIPGQGFYNEQFF. The V call is TRBV2, the J call TRBJ2-1, with 9 bases fitting TRBD1. The CDR3 runs 15 residues. The V segment lost 7 bases and the J segment 3 bases; nucleotides outside the gene matches: 7. Germline-derived CDR1 and CDR2 are SNHLY and FYNNEI.

This clonotype has only a few counts. The chain couples TRBV12-3 or TRBV12-4 to TRBJ2-1; D is unclear. CDR3 length: 13 residues. With 3 bases removed from V and 7 bases from J, the gap between germline ends came to 10 bases. The CDR3 nucleotides are TGTGCCAGCAGTTTTTCCGAGAGAAATGAGCAGTTCTTC. Protein product: CASSFSERNEQFF.

This sequence joins TRBV20-1 and TRBJ2-2, with unresolved D. Trimming took off 4 bases at V and 2 bases at J, with 11 bases between the two ends. The CDR3 consists of 14 residues. Germline V gene data show CDR1 as DFQATT and CDR2 as SNEGSKA (reference sequence). The CDR3 DNA reads as TGCAGTGCTACCTCCGGGCTCAACACCGGGGAGCTGTTTTTT. Its translation: CSATSGLNTGELFF.

This chain joins TRBV9 and TRBJ2-1, with 9 bases aligning to TRBD2. Per germline, CDR1 SGDLS and CDR2 YYNGEE. The CDR3 spans 16 residues. Trimming cost V 0 bases and J 7 bases; bases outside gene matches: 8. CDR3 sequence reads: CASSVARREGRNEQFF. DNA for the CDR3: TGTGCCAGCAGCGTAGCTCGGCGGGAGGGTCGGAATGAGCAGTTCTTC.

J is TRBJ2-3 and V is TRBV20-1; 9 nucleotides line up with TRBD2. The CDR3 extends over 15 amino acids. CDR1 and CDR2 from the germline V gene are DFQATT and SNEGSKA (reference sequence). V shed 3 bases and J 6 bases; nucleotides not matched to a gene: 10. This CDR3 reads CSARAWREGLDTQYF. Written as DNA, the CDR3 is TGCAGTGCTAGGGCGTGGCGGGAGGGCCTGGATACGCAGTATTTT.

The chain recombines TRBV14 with TRBJ2-6, with D unresolved. Germline CDR1 reads SGHDN; CDR2 reads FVKESK. Trimming left V 1 base short and J 0 bases short, with 4 bases between. CDR3 length: 15 residues. DNA of the CDR3: TGTGCCAGCAGCCAAGCGAGCTCTGGGGCCAACGTCCTGACTTTC. It yields the protein CASSQASSGANVLTF.